The next 27 T cell receptor beta chains were all read from a single sample in a study of T-cell memory formation after mild COVID-19. TCRdb fed the 5' RACE reads into MiXCR, producing one record per CDR3 protein. Among 340,000 or so distinct CDR3 sequences listed, over 10% were seen once. The sequenced material came from PBMCs or a T cell subset sorted from them (not recorded which). The receptor source for this set is a young man who had mild COVID-19 (a few samples of this study predate the infection). Cell type and time point are not known.

This clonotype has only a few counts. The chain carries TRBV24-1 and TRBJ2-5; possibly TRBD2 for D (5 bases). V lost 4 bases to trimming and J lost 2 bases, with 7 bases between them. CDR1 is KGHDR, CDR2 SFDVKD, per germline. The CDR3 loop spans 13 amino acids. This chain's CDR3 is CATSDTGQETQYF. CDR3 nucleotides: TGTGCCACCAGTGACACGGGGCAAGAGACCCAGTACTTC.

This clonotype was seen repeatedly, ten times or more. The chain uses TRBV10-3 and TRBJ2-5; 12 bases align to TRBD2. CDR1 is ENHRY and CDR2 is SYGVKD in the germline V gene. The CDR3 loop spans 15 amino acids. With V trimmed by 10 bases and J by 1 base, 7 bases remained unmatched. The CDR3 protein is CASLPSGGAQETQYF. CDR3 in DNA: TGTGCCAGCCTCCCTAGCGGGGGGGCCCAAGAGACCCAGTACTTC.

This sequence joins TRBV7-3 and TRBJ1-1; 7 nucleotides match TRBD1. The germline V gene has CDR1 SGHTA and CDR2 FQGTGA. V gave up 11 bases and J gave up 11 bases; unmatched junction bases: 8. CDR3 length equals 10 residues. The CDR3 is CAPRGAFAFF. CDR3 bases: TGTGCCCCCAGGGGGGCGTTCGCTTTCTTT.

J is TRBJ2-3 and V is TRBV2, with 14 bases lining up with TRBD2. The germline V gene encodes CDR1 SNHLY and CDR2 FYNNEI. CDR3 length equals 16 residues. V lost 7 bases to trimming and J lost 2 bases; unmatched junction nucleotides: 5. The CDR3 coding sequence is TGTGCCAGCACGGGACTAGCGGGGGCCACCACAGATACGCAGTATTTT. This encodes CASTGLAGATTDTQYF.

This clonotype has a handful of counts. V gene TRBV7-2 combines with J gene TRBJ1-1; D possibly corresponds to TRBD1 (6 bases). V dropped 5 bases and J dropped 3 bases, with 16 bases sitting between them. The CDR3 has 15 residues. Looked up from germline, CDR1 is SGHTA and CDR2 is FQGNSA. The CDR3 is CASSTTRQAHTEAFF. CDR3 DNA: TGTGCCAGCAGCACGACTCGACAGGCTCACACTGAAGCTTTCTTT.

This clonotype was counted many times. The chain combines TRBV5-6 with TRBJ2-5, with a possible D match to TRBD2 (6 bases). V shed 4 bases and J shed 4 bases, with 17 bases lying between them. CDR3 length: 15 amino acids. Germline-derived CDR1 and CDR2 are SGHDT and YYEEEE. The CDR3 region has the DNA TGTGCCAGCAGCCGAAGATCGTTGGGAGGAGAGACCCAGTACTTC. It specifies CASSRRSLGGETQYF.

J is TRBJ2-2 and V is TRBV5-1, with TRBD2 as a possible D gene (5 bases). Trimming took off 1 base at V and 5 bases at J, with 18 bases between the two ends. The CDR3 has 17 amino acids. Germline CDR1 SGHRS, CDR2 YFSETQ. The CDR3 reads CASSLLVVDYGTGELFF. In DNA, the CDR3 is TGCGCCAGCAGCTTGTTGGTGGTAGACTACGGAACCGGGGAGCTGTTTTTT.

The V call is TRBV25-1, the J call TRBJ2-4; D tentatively fits TRBD1 or TRBD2 (6 bases each). The CDR3 loop spans 15 amino acids. Germline V lookup: CDR1 MGHDK, CDR2 SYGVNS. Between the trimmed V and J ends, which lost 1 base and 6 bases, there was a span of 13 bases. The CDR3 sequence is CASSESARGPNIQYF. CDR3 in DNA: TGTGCCAGCAGTGAATCAGCCCGGGGGCCAAACATTCAGTACTTC.

The V gene is TRBV6-2 or TRBV6-3, the J gene TRBJ2-7; a weak D match, TRBD2 (6 bases). The ends were cut back, 2 bases at V and 2 bases at J, with 13 bases in the middle. The CDR3 contains 15 residues. Germline V lookup: CDR1 MNHEY, CDR2 SVGEGT. CDR3 in DNA: TGTGCCAGCAGTTACCCGGGGGTATTAACCTACGAGCAGTACTTC. Its protein is CASSYPGVLTYEQYF.

This clonotype was picked up a small number of times. This chain links TRBV20-1 with TRBJ1-6; TRBD1 might be the D (6 bases). Trimming pared 6 bases from V and 7 bases from J, leaving 13 bases between. CDR3 length: 13 residues. Germline V gives CDR1 DFQATT, CDR2 SNEGSKA (reference sequence). The chain's CDR3 is CSATADRNSPLHF. In nucleotides, the CDR3 is TGCAGTGCAACAGCCGACAGGAATTCACCCCTCCACTTT.

This clonotype was recorded a few times. This chain uses TRBV9 with TRBJ2-3, with 13 bases identical to TRBD2. V lost 1 base, J lost 0 bases, and 5 bases stayed unmatched. CDR1 SGDLS and CDR2 YYNGEE come from the germline V gene. This CDR3 is 18 amino acids long. The CDR3 bases are TGTGCCAGCAGCGTATACGGGACTAGCGGGACTAGCACAGATACGCAGTATTTT. Translating it yields CASSVYGTSGTSTDTQYF.

This clonotype has more than one count but fewer than ten. The chain has TRBV12-5 and TRBJ2-1; 7 nucleotides agree with TRBD2. This CDR3 has 14 amino acids. Trimming at V came to 10 bases and at J to 3 bases, leaving 9 bases not matched to a gene. Germline values: CDR1 LGHNT, CDR2 FRNRAP. CDR3: CATRDPGGYNEQFF. The CDR3 DNA reads TGTGCTACCAGGGACCCGGGGGGCTACAATGAGCAGTTCTTC.

The CDR3 here is CASSPPGDLQETQYF. The CDR3 nucleotides are TGTGCCAGCAGCCCCCCCGGGGACTTGCAAGAGACCCAGTACTTC. This sequence joins TRBV5-4 and TRBJ2-5; D may be TRBD2 (6 bases). Germline V gene sequence: CDR1 SGHNT, CDR2 YYREEE (reference sequence). Trimming removed 4 bases at V and 2 bases at J, with 15 bases between. The CDR3 is 15 amino acids.

V is TRBV29-1 and J is TRBJ1-1; possible D gene TRBD1, 5 bases. The V end was cut by 3 bases, the J end by 11 bases, with 13 bases between. The CDR3 has 11 amino acids. Germline assignment: CDR1 SQVTM and CDR2 ANQGSEA. CDR3 coding DNA: TGCAGCGTTGACTGGGGCTTGGGTGCTTTCTTT. Translated: CSVDWGLGAFF.

This clonotype was observed at least ten times. The chain recombines TRBV5-5 with TRBJ1-5, with D hard to call. The germline V gene has CDR1 SGHKS and CDR2 YYEKEE (reference sequence). CDR3 size: 17 residues. The ends were cut back, 1 base at V and 0 bases at J, with 14 bases in the middle. The CDR3 region has the DNA TGTGCCAGCAGCTTGAGGCTCGGGAAATATAGCAATCAGCCCCAGCATTTT. Its translation is CASSLRLGKYSNQPQHF.

This clonotype has just a few counts. The chain uses TRBV21-1 and TRBJ1-5. TRBV21-1 is flagged as a pseudogene. The CDR3 is 20 residues long. The DNA of the CDR3 is TGTGCCAGCAGCAAAGTTAGTGGAAAGGGGACTACCTATAGCAATCAGCCCCAGCATTTT. Its protein product is CASSKVSGKGTTYSNQPQHF.

In this sample, this clonotype turned up a few times. V is TRBV7-8 and J is TRBJ2-5, with 8 bases fitting TRBD1. The J segment lost 4 bases and the V segment lost 5 bases, leaving 6 bases of the junction unmatched. The CDR3 covers 14 residues. Germline CDR1 SGHVS, CDR2 FQNEAQ. CDR3 nucleotide sequence: TGTGCCAGCAGCCGAGCTACAGGGGGAGAGACCCAGTACTTC. It translates to CASSRATGGETQYF.

The chain uses TRBV12-3 or TRBV12-4 and TRBJ1-2; TRBD1 agrees at 7 bases. This CDR3 contains 12 residues. V dropped 7 bases and J dropped 9; count of bases not matched to a gene: 8. CDR3 DNA sequence: TGTGCCAGCACCGTACAGGGGCGGAGCTACACCTTC. Amino acids: CASTVQGRSYTF.

This clonotype has more than one count but fewer than ten. The chain joins TRBV11-2 to TRBJ2-7; 8 bases fit TRBD2. CDR3 length: 16 residues. Germline V gives CDR1 SGHAT, CDR2 FQNNGV. The trim removed 5 bases at V and 2 bases at J, leaving 11 bases unmatched. The CDR3 coding sequence is TGTGCCAGCAGCCCCCGGGGTAGCGGGGTCACCTACGAGCAGTACGTC. Translated: CASSPRGSGVTYEQYV.

Only a few counts were recorded for this clonotype. The rearrangement joins TRBV10-2 to TRBJ1-1; D not certain. Germline V lookup: CDR1 WSHSY, CDR2 SAAADI. Trimming took off 4 bases at V and 4 bases at J, with 7 bases between the two ends. The CDR3 is 12 residues long. The CDR3 is CASSASATEAFF. The CDR3 DNA follows: TGCGCCAGCAGTGCGTCTGCCACTGAAGCTTTCTTT.

The chain uses TRBV6-2 or TRBV6-3 and TRBJ1-1; no reliable D call. Trimming took 7 bases from V and 1 from J, leaving 13 bases between them. Germline V gives CDR1 MNHEY, CDR2 SVGEGT. The CDR3 loop spans 14 amino acids. For the CDR3, the DNA is TGTGCCAGCACCCCTAGCATCCGGAACACTGAAGCTTTCTTT. It encodes CASTPSIRNTEAFF.

The gene calls are TRBV6-2 or TRBV6-3 and TRBJ2-5; D may be TRBD1 (6 bases). The length of the CDR3 is 15 residues. V was trimmed by 3 bases and J by 1 base, leaving 12 bases between them. Germline CDR1 reads MNHEY; CDR2 reads SVGEGT. The CDR3 here is CASSYPQGIQETQYF. DNA for the CDR3: TGTGCCAGCAGTTATCCACAGGGAATCCAAGAGACCCAGTACTTC.

This clonotype was seen more than once but under ten times. CDR3 nucleotides: TGTGCCAGCAGCGTAGACGGGACGCTCACCGGGGAGCTGTTTTTT. Translated, it gives CASSVDGTLTGELFF. This chain connects TRBV9 to TRBJ2-2, with D perhaps given as TRBD1 or TRBD2 (5 bases each). The CDR3 is made up of 15 amino acids. CDR1 SGDLS and CDR2 YYNGEE come from the germline V gene. Trimming removed 0 bases at V and 4 bases at J, with 10 bases between.

A note on this clonotype: At one end the junction does not follow the germline gene, possibly because of a read error. V gene TRBV19 combines with J gene TRBJ1-4, with 10 bases fitting TRBD1. The length of the CDR3 is 14 residues. Germline CDR1 is LNHDA and CDR2 is SQIVND (reference sequence). For the CDR3, the DNA is TGTGCCAGTAGTCCGGGACAGGGGAATGGAAAACTGTTTTTT. As protein: CASSPGQGNGKLFF.

At least ten counts were recorded for this clonotype. This sequence joins TRBV7-9 and TRBJ2-1, with 10 bases matching TRBD2. Germline values: CDR1 SEHNR, CDR2 FQNEAQ (reference sequence). This CDR3 is built from 16 residues. The V segment lost 5 bases and the J segment 1 base; nucleotides outside the gene matches: 5. In DNA, the CDR3 is TGTGCCAGCAGCAGCCTAGCGGGGGATTCCTACAATGAGCAGTTCTTC. Protein: CASSSLAGDSYNEQFF.

This chain connects TRBV11-2 to TRBJ1-4, with TRBD1 as a possible D gene (6 bases). The CDR3 contains 16 residues. Trimming removed 3 bases at V and 2 bases at J, with 13 bases between. Germline V lookup: CDR1 SGHAT, CDR2 FQNNGV. Here the CDR3 reads CASSFESGVTNEKLFF. The CDR3 coding sequence is TGTGCCAGCAGCTTTGAGTCAGGGGTGACTAATGAAAAACTGTTTTTT.

The chain carries TRBV18 and TRBJ1-5; D may be TRBD1 (6 bases). Germline values: CDR1 KGHSH, CDR2 LQKENI. Trimming cost V 6 bases and J 6 bases, with 12 bases left between them. The CDR3 covers 13 residues. The CDR3 loop is CASSTGAGQPQHF. DNA for the CDR3: TGTGCCAGCTCGACGGGGGCCGGTCAGCCCCAGCATTTT.